This T cell receptor beta chain was captured by sequencing in a study of blood T cells in healthy people across ages. Across the study: About one barcoded beta molecule per two T cells was captured by template switching.

The germline gives CDR1 SNHLY, CDR2 FYNNEI. V gave up 6 bases and J gave up 0 bases, with 8 bases separating them. The CDR3 has 13 residues. This clonotype was seen only a few times. Its target is not known. Study results and caveats: Calculation of diversity from one million T cells yielded estimates considered to be underestimates.

Together with a sample-barcoded 5' primer, a J-beta primer mix was included in a second PCR lasting roughly 6 to 12 cycles. Every cDNA molecule bore a tag from a template-switch adaptor containing 12 random nucleotides. In TCRdb, the 5' RACE reads were re-called with MiXCR into one record per CDR3 protein. Of over a million distinct CDR3 sequences in the sample, approximately 40% were seen once. Material for sequencing was blood. This clonotype was sampled from a woman between 18 and 30 years old in good health. The chain uses TRBV2 and TRBJ2-5; perhaps D is TRBD1 or TRBD2 (5 bases each). The CDR3 reads CASRGPYQETQYF. In nucleotides, the CDR3 is TGTGCCAGCAGGGGACCGTACCAAGAGACCCAGTACTTC.